This T cell receptor beta chain is from a study of cytomegalovirus exposure and HLA in healthy donors. The CDR3 consists of 16 residues. The V and J ends lost 2 bases and 4 bases, in that order; junction bases with no gene match: 9. The V gene's germline CDR1 is SGHAT and CDR2 FQNNGV. Study-wide points: The listing of fewer than 200 TCR beta chains classed them as cytomegalovirus-associated. Sequencing likely caused a cluster of highly shared sequence variants. For TCR beta chains, V- and J-gene trimming was later linked to a missense DCLRE1C variant. Per a prior analysis, the majority of TCR beta V segments were productive roughly 90% or roughly 30% of the time.

Use of 60 Vbeta and 13 Jbeta primers characterized the PCR. Produced via immunoSEQ multiplex PCR; TCRdb's table is partial and in-frame only. The table includes some 200,000 clones, roughly 80% detected once. On this clone: Its antigen remains unknown.

The V call is TRBV11-2, the J call TRBJ2-7, with TRBD1 matching 9 bases. Material: PBMCs. This TCR derives from a female donor in good health and CMV-seronegative. CDR3 in DNA: TGTGCCAGCAGCTTATCTCCGGGGACAGGGATATACGAGCAGTACTTC. This translates into CASSLSPGTGIYEQYF.